Listed here are 27 T cell receptor beta chains from one sample, sequenced in a study of cytomegalovirus exposure and HLA in healthy donors. The study ran its PCR with 60 Vbeta and 13 Jbeta primers. Using immunoSEQ multiplex PCR, the repertoire was profiled, and TCRdb retains in-frame clones only, with some absent. The repertoire consists of around 150,000 clones, with approximately 84% occurring once and the leading ten covering about 2%. The source material was PBMCs. The receptor set was obtained from a man between 18 and 29 years old in good health and CMV-seropositive.

This clone appeared a few times. The chain combines TRBV7-2 with TRBJ2-2; 10 bases are a match to TRBD2. In germline, CDR1 is SGHTA, CDR2 FQGNSA. Germline trimming cut 5 bases from V and 5 bases from J; bases unmatched to any gene: 8. This CDR3 region has 16 residues. The chain's CDR3 is CASSLASGGITGELFF. Written as DNA, the CDR3 is TGTGCCAGCAGCCTCGCTAGCGGGGGAATTACCGGGGAGCTGTTTTTT.

The chain couples TRBV9 to TRBJ1-2; 10 nucleotides align to TRBD1. This CDR3 region has 16 residues. V dropped 5 bases and J dropped 4; count of bases not matched to a gene: 11. CDR1 and CDR2 (germline): SGDLS, YYNGEE. Here the CDR3 reads CASRGTGTGEGYGYTF. The CDR3 DNA reads as TGTGCCAGCAGGGGAACCGGGACAGGGGAGGGCTATGGCTACACCTTC. The full variable domain, with the rest looked up from reference TRBV9 and TRBJ1-2, is DSGVTQTPKHLITATGQRVTLRCSPRSGDLSVYWYQQSLDQGLQFLIQYYNGEERAKGNILERFSAQQFPDLHSELNLSSLELGDSALYFCASRGTGTGEGYGYTFGSGTRLTVV.

The chain has TRBV25-1 and TRBJ2-2; 8 bases map to TRBD1. Germline CDR1 reads MGHDK; CDR2 reads SYGVNS. CDR3 size: 16 residues. V lost 8 bases and J lost 1; bases outside the gene matches: 9. The CDR3 spells CASQGRGPGNTGELFF. The DNA for the CDR3 is TGTGCCAGCCAAGGCAGGGGGCCGGGGAACACCGGGGAGCTGTTTTTT.

This clone appeared a few times. This chain's CDR3 is CASGPSGDQETQYF. The CDR3 nucleotides are TGTGCTAGTGGCCCAAGCGGGGACCAAGAGACCCAGTACTTC. This chain joins TRBV12-5 and TRBJ2-5; the match to TRBD2 covers 7 bases. The CDR3 is 14 amino acids. Germline CDR1 reads LGHNT; CDR2 reads FRNRAP. V lost 6 bases to trimming and J lost 0 bases; unmatched junction nucleotides: 4. The whole variable domain, filled in from reference TRBV12-5 and TRBJ2-5, reads DARVTQTPRHKVTEMGQEVTMRCQPILGHNTVFWYRQTMMQGLELLAYFRNRAPLDDSGMPKDRFSAEMPDATLATLKIQPSEPRDSAVYFCASGPSGDQETQYFGPGTRLLVL.

Only one count was recorded for this clone. The J gene is TRBJ2-7, the V gene TRBV6-5; the D gene is possibly TRBD1 (5 bases). The CDR3 is made up of 13 amino acids. Trimming removed 8 bases at V and 3 bases at J, with 14 bases between. Looked up from germline, CDR1 is MNHEY and CDR2 is SVGAGI. The CDR3 loop is CASWGGSGYEQYF. CDR3 in DNA: TGTGCCAGCTGGGGCGGTTCAGGCTACGAGCAGTACTTC.

CDR3 in amino acids: CASSLGQGQPQHF. In nucleotides, the CDR3 is TGTGCCAGCAGTTTGGGGCAGGGACAGCCCCAGCATTTT. V and J are TRBV27 and TRBJ1-5; maybe TRBD1 (5 bases). The CDR3 length is 13 residues. With 3 bases removed from V and 7 bases from J, the gap between germline ends came to 10 bases. Per the germline V gene, CDR1 is MNHEY and CDR2 is SMNVEV (reference sequence).

This rearrangement joins TRBV11-3 to TRBJ1-1; 12 bases line up with TRBD1. The ends lost 5 bases at V and 10 bases at J; junction bases unmatched: 2. From germline, CDR1 is SGHNT and CDR2 YENEEA. CDR3 length: 12 amino acids. The CDR3 protein is CASSPGQGAAFF. For the CDR3, the DNA is TGTGCCAGCAGCCCGGGACAGGGGGCAGCTTTCTTT.

This clone was recorded only once. The V gene is TRBV7-2, the J gene TRBJ2-6; TRBD1 might be the D (5 bases). The germline CDR1 and CDR2 sequences are SGHTA and FQGNSA. Deletions cut 1 base from V and 5 bases from J, with 18 bases between. This CDR3 is 18 amino acids long. Written as DNA, the CDR3 is TGTGCCAGCAGCTTAGTCCGTGCGCGTCAGGGTAGGGCCAACGTCCTGACTTTC. Translation gives CASSLVRARQGRANVLTF. The variable domain in full, completed from reference TRBV7-2 and TRBJ2-6, reads GAGVSQSPSNKVTEKGKDVELRCDPISGHTALYWYRQSLGQGLEFLIYFQGNSAPDKSGLPSDRFSAERTGGSVSTLTIQRTQQEDSAVYLCASSLVRARQGRANVLTFGAGSRLTVL.

V usage is TRBV7-2 and J usage is TRBJ1-3, with D maybe TRBD1 (6 bases). V was trimmed by 5 bases and J by 2 bases, leaving 19 bases between them. Germline V gene data show CDR1 as SGHTA and CDR2 as FQGNSA. The CDR3 extends over 17 amino acids. The DNA of the CDR3 is TGTGCCAGCAGCGTAATATTGGACAGTCGGACTGGAAACACCATATATTTT. Translation: CASSVILDSRTGNTIYF. The whole variable domain, remainder taken from reference TRBV7-2 and TRBJ1-3, is GAGVSQSPSNKVTEKGKDVELRCDPISGHTALYWYRQSLGQGLEFLIYFQGNSAPDKSGLPSDRFSAERTGGSVSTLTIQRTQQEDSAVYLCASSVILDSRTGNTIYFGEGSWLTVV.

This clone was counted a single time. The chain recombines TRBV11-2 with TRBJ1-1; possible D gene TRBD1, 5 bases. The V gene's germline CDR1 is SGHAT and CDR2 FQNNGV. Trimming took 3 bases from V and 1 from J, leaving 9 bases between them. The CDR3 totals 14 residues. CDR3 protein: CASSLVTENTEAFF. The CDR3 coding sequence is TGTGCCAGCAGCTTGGTGACAGAGAACACTGAAGCTTTCTTT.

This chain uses TRBV27 with TRBJ2-7; 11 bases align to TRBD1. CDR1 and CDR2 from the germline V gene are MNHEY and SMNVEV (reference sequence). The CDR3 runs to 14 residues. The V and J ends lost 5 bases and 8 bases, in that order; junction bases with no gene match: 8. CDR3 bases: TGTGCCAGCAGTCTAAATGGACAGGGGGCTAAGCAGTACTTC. Its protein is CASSLNGQGAKQYF.

This chain's CDR3 is CASRKGRDTEAFF. The CDR3 DNA is TGTGCCAGCAGAAAGGGCAGGGACACTGAAGCTTTCTTT. V usage is TRBV2 and J usage is TRBJ1-1; tentative D call: TRBD1 (5 bases). The ends were cut back, 6 bases at V and 3 bases at J, with 11 bases in the middle. Looked up from germline, CDR1 is SNHLY and CDR2 is FYNNEI. The CDR3 is made up of 13 amino acids.

The chain recombines TRBV19 with TRBJ1-3, with 7 bases identical to TRBD1. Germline CDR1 reads LNHDA; CDR2 reads SQIVND (reference sequence). CDR3 size: 18 residues. J lost 1 base, V lost 3 bases, and 12 bases had no gene match. DNA for the CDR3: TGTGCCAGTAGTATCCCCCGGACAGGACGCCTTTCTGGAAACACCATATATTTT. Its translation is CASSIPRTGRLSGNTIYF.

The chain employs TRBV6-5 and TRBJ1-1, with a possible D match to TRBD1 (5 bases). The CDR3 consists of 14 residues. Trimming shortened V by 6 bases and J by 0 bases, and 11 bases separated the two germline ends. Germline-derived CDR1 and CDR2 are MNHEY and SVGAGI. This CDR3 is CASREQAMNTEAFF. In nucleotides, the CDR3 is TGTGCCAGCAGGGAACAGGCTATGAACACTGAAGCTTTCTTT.

J is TRBJ2-3 and V is TRBV30, with 9 bases lining up with TRBD1. The CDR3 sequence is 14 residues long. The J segment lost 4 bases and the V segment lost 4 bases, leaving 6 bases of the junction unmatched. Per the germline V gene, CDR1 is GTSNPN and CDR2 is SVGIG (reference sequence). CDR3 sequence reads: CAWTGTGRPDTQYF. Written as DNA, the CDR3 is TGTGCCTGGACCGGGACAGGGCGGCCAGATACGCAGTATTTT.

This rearrangement joins TRBV5-6 to TRBJ1-2; D unclear. Germline lookup yields CDR1 SGHDT and CDR2 YYEEEE. V was shortened by 0 bases and J by 4 bases, with 7 bases between the two germline ends. The CDR3 is 13 amino acids. The CDR3 bases are TGTGCCAGCAGCTTGGGAGGGCGCTATGGCTACACCTTC. Amino acids: CASSLGGRYGYTF. Filled out from reference TRBV5-6 and TRBJ1-2, the complete variable domain reads DAGVTQSPTHLIKTRGQQVTLRCSPKSGHDTVSWYQQALGQGPQFIFQYYEEEERQRGNFPDRFSGHQFPNYSSELNVNALLLGDSALYLCASSLGGRYGYTFGSGTRLTVV.

The chain couples TRBV7-9 to TRBJ2-2; D may be TRBD1 (5 bases). Trimming cost V 4 bases and J 4 bases, with 16 bases left between them. The CDR3 has 16 amino acids. Germline lookup yields CDR1 SEHNR and CDR2 FQNEAQ (reference sequence). CDR3 coding DNA: TGTGCCAGCAGCTCCACCCAGGACACGGGCACCGGGGAGCTGTTTTTT. This sequence encodes CASSSTQDTGTGELFF.

The chain carries TRBV11-2 and TRBJ1-2; 7 bases are a match to TRBD1. This CDR3 region has 12 residues. Unmatched junction bases numbered 2, after V lost 4 bases and J lost 6 bases. Germline lookup yields CDR1 SGHAT and CDR2 FQNNGV. CDR3 in DNA: TGTGCCAGCAGCTATACAGGGGATGGCTACACCTTC. Its protein product is CASSYTGDGYTF.

The chain links TRBV4-3 to TRBJ1-3; D is unclear. Germline values: CDR1 LGHNA, CDR2 YSLEER. Trimming took off 0 bases at V and 0 bases at J, with 6 bases between the two ends. The CDR3 is 15 residues long. The CDR3 nucleotides read TGCGCCAGCAGCCAAGATAATCTCTCTGGAAACACCATATATTTT. It codes for CASSQDNLSGNTIYF.

The DNA for the CDR3 is TGCAGTGCTTTTGGGGCAGAGACCCAGTACTTC. It specifies CSAFGAETQYF. The rearrangement uses TRBV20-1 and TRBJ2-5; TRBD1 is a possible D gene (5 bases). This CDR3 comprises 11 residues. V was shortened by 5 bases and J by 4 bases, with 8 bases between the two germline ends. Germline loops: CDR1 DFQATT, CDR2 SNEGSKA (reference sequence).

The J gene is TRBJ2-5, the V gene TRBV2; the match to TRBD2 covers 13 bases. The CDR3 spans 15 residues. Germline assignment: CDR1 SNHLY and CDR2 FYNNEI. The ends lost 2 bases at V and 12 bases at J; junction bases unmatched: 9. CDR3 DNA: TGTGCCAGCAGTGAAATGGGGACTAGCGGGGCCAGAGAGTACTTC. It is translated as CASSEMGTSGAREYF. The full variable domain, rest sourced from reference TRBV2 and TRBJ2-5, is EPEVTQTPSHQVTQMGQEVILRCVPISNHLYFYWYRQILGQKVEFLVSFYNNEISEKSEIFDDQFSVERPDGSNFTLKIRSTKLEDSAMYFCASSEMGTSGAREYFGPGTRLLVL.

The rearrangement uses TRBV19 and TRBJ2-1; 10 nucleotides match TRBD1. V was clipped by 6 bases and J by 8 bases; unmatched bases: 4. CDR1 and CDR2 (germline): LNHDA, SQIVND (reference sequence). The CDR3 spans 13 residues. DNA for the CDR3: TGTGCCAGTAGCCCGACAGGGGGCCATGAGCAGTTCTTC. Residues: CASSPTGGHEQFF.

A word on this clone: Additional DNA sequences in this sample encode the identical CDR3. The gene calls are TRBV9 and TRBJ1-4, with 7 bases fitting TRBD1. V shed 4 bases and J 1 base; nucleotides not matched to a gene: 7. Germline V lookup: CDR1 SGDLS, CDR2 YYNGEE. The CDR3 contains 16 residues. The DNA of the CDR3 is TGTGCCAGCAGCCCCCTAGGGGGCGGAACTAATGAAAAACTGTTTTTT. This gives the protein CASSPLGGGTNEKLFF. Based on the CDR3 plus reference TRBV9 and TRBJ1-4, the full variable domain is DSGVTQTPKHLITATGQRVTLRCSPRSGDLSVYWYQQSLDQGLQFLIQYYNGEERAKGNILERFSAQQFPDLHSELNLSSLELGDSALYFCASSPLGGGTNEKLFFGSGTQLSVL.

The chain carries TRBV4-3 and TRBJ1-4; D is undetermined. This CDR3 spans 15 amino acids. Trimming removed 1 base at V and 7 bases at J, with 13 bases between. The V gene's germline CDR1 is LGHNA and CDR2 YSLEER. CDR3 protein: CASSQGRREGEKLFF. In DNA, the CDR3 is TGCGCCAGCAGCCAAGGCCGCCGGGAGGGTGAAAAACTGTTTTTT.

The V call is TRBV18, the J call TRBJ1-2; TRBD1 aligns across 7 bases. The V gene's germline CDR1 is KGHSH and CDR2 LQKENI. The CDR3 sequence is 16 residues long. J was trimmed by 4 bases and V by 3 bases; bases with no gene match: 11. CDR3 DNA sequence: TGTGCCAGCTCACCCCAGGGACAGATCCTTGGCTATGGCTACACCTTC. Residues: CASSPQGQILGYGYTF.

CDR3 coding DNA: TGTGCGCGCGAATTGGACAACGGGCAGTACTTC. Its translation is CARELDNGQYF. The chain carries TRBV2 and TRBJ2-7; maybe TRBD1 (5 bases). Germline V lookup: CDR1 SNHLY, CDR2 FYNNEI. This CDR3 has 11 amino acids.

The V and J genes are TRBV15 and TRBJ2-5, with no clear D. The DNA matches TRBJ2-7 better at its end, which makes the J call doubtful. Per the germline V gene, CDR1 is LNHNV and CDR2 is YYDKDF (reference sequence). This CDR3 has 12 amino acids. The CDR3 DNA sequence: TGTGCCACCACCCCCGACTCCTACGAGCAGTACTTC. This translates into CATTPDSYEQYF.